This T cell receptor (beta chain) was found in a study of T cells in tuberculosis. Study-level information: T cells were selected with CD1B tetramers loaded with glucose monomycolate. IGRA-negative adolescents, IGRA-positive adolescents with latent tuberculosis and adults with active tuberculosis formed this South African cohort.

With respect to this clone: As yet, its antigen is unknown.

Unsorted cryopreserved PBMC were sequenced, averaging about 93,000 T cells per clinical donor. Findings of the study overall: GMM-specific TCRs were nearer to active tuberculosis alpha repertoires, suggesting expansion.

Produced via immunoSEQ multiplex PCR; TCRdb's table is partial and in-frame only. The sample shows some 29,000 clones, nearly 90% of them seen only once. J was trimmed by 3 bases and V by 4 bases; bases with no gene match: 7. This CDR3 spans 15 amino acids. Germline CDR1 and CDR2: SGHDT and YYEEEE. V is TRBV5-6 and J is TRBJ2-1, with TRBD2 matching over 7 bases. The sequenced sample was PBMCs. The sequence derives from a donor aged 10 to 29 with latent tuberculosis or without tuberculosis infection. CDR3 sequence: CASSPRAGVYNEQFF. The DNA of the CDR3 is TGTGCCAGCAGCCCGCGGGCGGGAGTCTACAATGAGCAGTTCTTC.